The 13 T cell receptor beta chains in this list originate from one sample, sequenced in a study of molecular identifiers for immune sequencing clone quantification. From the PCR reads, TCRdb called clonotypes with MiXCR, one entry per CDR3 protein. The table lists tens of thousands of distinct CDR3 sequences, 21% of them singletons. The sequenced material came from naive CD8+ T cells from blood, with Jurkat cell RNA spiked in. Described subset: FACS-sorted CD8+CD4-CCR7+CD45RA+ naive T cells. The receptors come from a human donor in good health. Some libraries in this study had Jurkat cell RNA spiked in.

This clonotype was observed a few times. The rearrangement uses TRBV11-2 and TRBJ2-3; TRBD2 might be the D (5 bases). The germline gives CDR1 SGHAT, CDR2 FQNNGV. This CDR3 is 16 amino acids long. V was cut by 0 bases and J by 1 base, with 11 bases left in between. CDR3 in amino acids: CASSLEGTGGTDTQYF. CDR3 in DNA: TGTGCCAGCAGCTTAGAGGGCACCGGGGGCACAGATACGCAGTATTTT.

There are many counts of this clonotype. The J gene is TRBJ2-7, the V gene TRBV6-1, with 8 bases aligning to TRBD2. The CDR3 consists of 12 residues. Unmatched junction bases numbered 3, after V lost 9 bases and J lost 2 bases. Germline V gives CDR1 MNHNS, CDR2 SASEGT. The CDR3 DNA is TGTGCCAGTACTAGCGGTCCCTACGAGCAGTACTTC. Protein sequence: CASTSGPYEQYF.

The chain joins TRBV6-6 to TRBJ1-5, with 9 bases matching TRBD1. The CDR3 consists of 16 residues. Germline loops: CDR1 MNHNY, CDR2 SVGAGI (reference sequence). The junction had 7 bases not matched to a gene; V was cut back by 3 bases and J by 4 bases. CDR3 residues: CASSYITGGLNQPQHF. For the CDR3, the DNA is TGTGCCAGCAGTTATATTACAGGGGGCTTAAATCAGCCCCAGCATTTT.

At least ten counts were recorded for this clonotype. This sequence joins TRBV7-9 and TRBJ2-3; D uncertain. Per germline, CDR1 SEHNR and CDR2 FQNEAQ (reference sequence). The ends were cut back, 2 bases at V and 2 bases at J, with 14 bases in the middle. The CDR3 is made up of 16 amino acids. CDR3: CASSLLSDFDTDTQYF. CDR3 DNA: TGTGCCAGCAGCTTACTTTCGGATTTCGACACAGATACGCAGTATTTT. The full variable domain, its missing parts supplied by reference TRBV7-9 and TRBJ2-3, is DTGVSQNPRHKITKRGQNVTFRCDPISEHNRLYWYRQTLGQGPEFLTYFQNEAQLEKSRLLSDRFSAERPKGSFSTLEIQRTEQGDSAMYLCASSLLSDFDTDTQYFGPGTRLTVL.

This chain links TRBV3-1 with TRBJ2-5, with D unresolved. Germline lookup yields CDR1 LGHDT and CDR2 YNNKEL (reference sequence). V was trimmed by 0 bases and J by 3 bases, leaving 8 bases between them. This CDR3 is 14 amino acids long. The CDR3 bases are TGTGCCAGCAGCCAAGAAGCGAGGAAAGAGACCCAGTACTTC. It specifies CASSQEARKETQYF.

This clonotype was detected once. A read error may explain this, as a much larger clone is one base away. The chain has TRBV5-3 and TRBJ2-7; 12 nucleotides line up with TRBD1. TRBV5-3 is identified as an open reading frame with a role that is uncertain. CDR3 length: 14 amino acids. The trim removed 9 bases at V and 5 bases at J, leaving 9 bases unmatched. The CDR3 region has the DNA TGTGCCACCAGCTGGGGACAGGGGGCGGACGAGCAGTACTTC. Its protein product is CATSWGQGADEQYF.

As to this clonotype: With a much larger clone just one base away, this may be a read error. V gene TRBV29-1 combines with J gene TRBJ2-2; 9 nucleotides match TRBD2. Germline V gives CDR1 SQVTM, CDR2 ANQGSEA. The CDR3 has 14 residues. The V and J ends lost 7 bases and 3 bases, in that order; junction bases with no gene match: 6. CDR3 protein: CSAVAGVDTGELFF. CDR3 DNA sequence: TGCAGCGCGGTAGCGGGGGTGGACACCGGGGAGCTGTTTTTT.

J is TRBJ2-7 and V is TRBV19; D gene unclear. This CDR3 comprises 15 residues. Germline-derived CDR1 and CDR2 are LNHDA and SQIVND (reference sequence). Between the trimmed V and J ends, which lost 5 bases and 3 bases, there was a span of 17 bases. CDR3 region: CASSPRLTVVYEQYF. The CDR3 region has the DNA TGTGCCAGTAGTCCCCGTCTAACAGTAGTCTACGAGCAGTACTTC.

The sample holds many counts of this clonotype. The chain links TRBV7-9 to TRBJ2-5, with D perhaps matching TRBD2 (6 bases). V shed 4 bases and J shed 5 bases, with 14 bases lying between them. This CDR3 spans 14 amino acids. Germline V gene sequence: CDR1 SEHNR, CDR2 FQNEAQ (reference sequence). CDR3 in amino acids: CASSSPGLLETQYF. The CDR3, as DNA: TGTGCCAGCAGCTCGCCGGGACTTCTGGAGACCCAGTACTTC.

The table lists this clonotype with a few counts. The genes are TRBV7-8 and TRBJ1-4; the D is unclear. The CDR3 consists of 16 residues. V was trimmed by 2 bases and J by 8 bases, leaving 18 bases between them. Looked up from germline, CDR1 is SGHVS and CDR2 is FQNEAQ. The CDR3 loop is CASSLSRFLAWEKLFF. CDR3 nucleotides: TGTGCCAGCAGCTTATCGAGGTTCCTGGCTTGGGAAAAACTGTTTTTT.

There are many counts of this clonotype. The chain recombines TRBV9 with TRBJ2-7; D not certain. This CDR3 spans 15 amino acids. Germline V gives CDR1 SGDLS, CDR2 YYNGEE. V was shortened by 0 bases and J by 5 bases, with 15 bases between the two germline ends. The CDR3 sequence: CASSVAAAPVHEQYF. The CDR3 DNA follows: TGTGCCAGCAGCGTAGCTGCCGCCCCGGTCCACGAGCAGTACTTC.

This clonotype was picked up many times. The CDR3 loop is CASSEGADTQYF. Here the CDR3 DNA reads TGTGCCAGCAGTGAAGGTGCAGATACGCAGTATTTT. The chain combines TRBV2 with TRBJ2-3; D uncertain. CDR3 length: 12 amino acids. V was pared by 1 base and J by 4 bases, with 3 bases between. Germline V gene lookup returns CDR1 SNHLY and CDR2 FYNNEI.

This chain uses TRBV19 with TRBJ2-7; D might be TRBD2 (6 bases). V was trimmed by 3 bases and J by 1 base, leaving 13 bases between them. CDR3 length: 15 amino acids. CDR1 and CDR2 (germline): LNHDA, SQIVND (reference sequence). DNA for the CDR3: TGTGCCAGTAGTATTGGTTCGGGAGCGTCCTACGAGCAGTACTTC. This encodes CASSIGSGASYEQYF.